This is a list of T cell receptor beta chains from one sample in a study of graft-versus-host responses after intestinal transplantation. The protocol was immunoSEQ multiplex PCR, while the TCRdb copy is restricted to in-frame clones and leaves out a portion. The table records around 88,000 clones, about four fifths of them present only once. Their target antigens are unknown. The sample here was unstimulated CD8+ T cells sorted from spleen or lymph node cells, taken before intestinal transplant. These receptors were taken from a human donor who received an intestinal transplant. Both conserved end residues are part of each CDR3. The order of the fields is clone size, V gene, J gene, D gene, CDR3 DNA, CDR3 protein. D genes are given only for firm matches. Some rows mark clone size as missing; the rest say once, few, many or name a class of expanded clone.

clone_size: .; v_call: TRBV5-1; j_call: TRBJ2-1; d_call: .; cdr3_nt: TGCGCCAGCGGCCTACGAAACGGCTACAATGAGCAGTTCTTC; cdr3_aa: CASGLRNGYNEQFF
clone_size: .; v_call: TRBV4-1; j_call: TRBJ1-5; d_call: .; cdr3_nt: TGCGCCAGCAGCCCCCCGAGATATCAGCCCCAGCATTTT; cdr3_aa: CASSPPRYQPQHF
clone_size: .; v_call: TRBV4-1; j_call: TRBJ1-4; d_call: .; cdr3_nt: TGCGCCAGCAGCCGCCTTTATGACGGTGAAAAACTGTTTTTT; cdr3_aa: CASSRLYDGEKLFF
clone_size: .; v_call: TRBV30; j_call: TRBJ2-7; d_call: .; cdr3_nt: TGTGCCTGGAGCGCGGGTCTCTCCTACGAGCAGTACTTC; cdr3_aa: CAWSAGLSYEQYF
clone_size: .; v_call: TRBV27; j_call: TRBJ2-7; d_call: TRBD2; cdr3_nt: TGTGCCAGCAGTTCAAATGAACTAGCGGGAATAAAGTACGAGCAGTACTTC; cdr3_aa: CASSSNELAGIKYEQYF
clone_size: .; v_call: TRBV6-1; j_call: TRBJ2-7; d_call: .; cdr3_nt: TGTGCCAGCAGTGAAGAGGGACGTGGCTCCTACGAGCAGTACTTC; cdr3_aa: CASSEEGRGSYEQYF
clone_size: .; v_call: TRBV5-6; j_call: TRBJ2-3; d_call: .; cdr3_nt: TGTGCCAGCAGCTTGGCCTTGGGGGGCGCGACAGATGCGCAGTATTTT; cdr3_aa: CASSLALGGATDAQYF
clone_size: .; v_call: TRBV4-1; j_call: TRBJ2-5; d_call: .; cdr3_nt: TGCGCCAGCAGCCGAAAGGGCTGGCAGTCATTCCCCCCCGAGGAGACCCAGTACTTC; cdr3_aa: CASSRKGWQSFPPEETQYF
clone_size: .; v_call: TRBV28; j_call: TRBJ2-5; d_call: .; cdr3_nt: TGTGCCAGCAGTCCAACGACAGGACAATACGAGACCCAGTACTTC; cdr3_aa: CASSPTTGQYETQYF
clone_size: .; v_call: TRBV7-6; j_call: TRBJ2-1; d_call: .; cdr3_nt: TGTGCCAGCAGCTTATCACTAGCCAATGAGCAGTTCTTC; cdr3_aa: CASSLSLANEQFF
clone_size: .; v_call: TRBV19; j_call: TRBJ2-7; d_call: .; cdr3_nt: TGTGCCAGTAGTTACGTTTTCGGCTACGAGCAGTACTTC; cdr3_aa: CASSYVFGYEQYF
clone_size: .; v_call: TRBV30; j_call: TRBJ1-2; d_call: .; cdr3_nt: TGTGCCTGGAGTGCAGGCTTTAACTATGGCTACACCTTC; cdr3_aa: CAWSAGFNYGYTF
clone_size: .; v_call: TRBV5-6; j_call: TRBJ2-3; d_call: .; cdr3_nt: TGTGCCAGCAGCTTTGGCACAGATACGCAGTATTTT; cdr3_aa: CASSFGTDTQYF
clone_size: .; v_call: TRBV9; j_call: TRBJ2-3; d_call: .; cdr3_nt: TGTGCCAGCAGCGTAGCTGCGGGGACGCCCGTGGATACGCAGTATTTT; cdr3_aa: CASSVAAGTPVDTQYF
clone_size: .; v_call: TRBV4-1; j_call: TRBJ1-4; d_call: .; cdr3_nt: TGCGCCAGCAGCCAAGATGCGAGGGCGTTTACGGGGAATGAAAAACTGTTTTTT; cdr3_aa: CASSQDARAFTGNEKLFF
clone_size: once; v_call: TRBV7-9; j_call: TRBJ1-5; d_call: TRBD1; cdr3_nt: TGTGCCAGCAGCCATCCCCAGGGGGCGGGACCCTATAGCAATCAGCCCCAGCATTTT; cdr3_aa: CASSHPQGAGPYSNQPQHF
clone_size: .; v_call: TRBV4-1; j_call: TRBJ2-7; d_call: .; cdr3_nt: TGCGCCAGCAGCCAAGGAGGGTCCATCTTGGGGGAGCAGTACTTC; cdr3_aa: CASSQGGSILGEQYF
clone_size: .; v_call: TRBV6-1; j_call: TRBJ2-1; d_call: TRBD2; cdr3_nt: TGTGCCAGCAGTGGAACTAGCGGCTCCTACAATGAGCAGTTCTTC; cdr3_aa: CASSGTSGSYNEQFF
clone_size: few; v_call: TRBV6-1; j_call: TRBJ1-4; d_call: .; cdr3_nt: TGTGCCAGCGAGGGCGATAATGAAAAACTGTTTTTT; cdr3_aa: CASEGDNEKLFF
clone_size: few; v_call: TRBV6-1; j_call: TRBJ2-7; d_call: TRBD1; cdr3_nt: TGTGCCAGCAGCGATGACAGGGGGTCGTCCGCCGAGCAGTACTTC; cdr3_aa: CASSDDRGSSAEQYF
clone_size: .; v_call: TRBV9; j_call: TRBJ1-6; d_call: TRBD1; cdr3_nt: TGTGCCAGCAGCGCCGGGACAGGGAATTCACCCCTCCACTTT; cdr3_aa: CASSAGTGNSPLHF
clone_size: few; v_call: TRBV6-1; j_call: TRBJ1-1; d_call: .; cdr3_nt: TGTGCCAGCACCAGGACGCCTAGACAAGCTTTCTTT; cdr3_aa: CASTRTPRQAFF
clone_size: .; v_call: TRBV30; j_call: TRBJ2-1; d_call: TRBD2; cdr3_nt: TGTGCCTGGAGAGGCGGGAGCCTCTACAATGAGCAGTTCTTC; cdr3_aa: CAWRGGSLYNEQFF
clone_size: .; v_call: TRBV7-9; j_call: TRBJ2-7; d_call: TRBD2; cdr3_nt: TGTGCCAGCAGCCCGAAAAGGGACTACTTCGGGCACGAGCAGTACTTC; cdr3_aa: CASSPKRDYFGHEQYF
clone_size: .; v_call: TRBV5-1; j_call: TRBJ2-7; d_call: .; cdr3_nt: TGCGCCAGCAGTCGCCATTCGGACCGTGGGCTCTACGAGCAGTACTTC; cdr3_aa: CASSRHSDRGLYEQYF
clone_size: .; v_call: TRBV2; j_call: TRBJ2-3; d_call: TRBD2; cdr3_nt: TGTGCCAGCAGTCCTTACCATCTAGCGGAAATTAGTACAGATACGCAGTATTTT; cdr3_aa: CASSPYHLAEISTDTQYF
clone_size: .; v_call: TRBV7-3; j_call: TRBJ2-1; d_call: .; cdr3_nt: TGTGCCAGCAGCTTAACGAGGGATGAGCAGTTCTTC; cdr3_aa: CASSLTRDEQFF
clone_size: .; v_call: TRBV7-8; j_call: TRBJ2-3; d_call: TRBD2; cdr3_nt: TGTGCCAGCAGCCTACTAGCGGGGCGCACAGATACGCAGTATTTT; cdr3_aa: CASSLLAGRTDTQYF
clone_size: .; v_call: TRBV7-9; j_call: TRBJ1-2; d_call: TRBD1; cdr3_nt: TGTGCCAGCAGCTCCAGGGGGCCTAACTATGGTTACACCTTC; cdr3_aa: CASSSRGPNYGYTF
clone_size: .; v_call: TRBV13; j_call: TRBJ2-7; d_call: TRBD2; cdr3_nt: TGTGCCAGCAGCTCCGGGACTAGTGGGGAGCAGTACTTC; cdr3_aa: CASSSGTSGEQYF
clone_size: .; v_call: TRBV4-1; j_call: TRBJ2-3; d_call: TRBD2; cdr3_nt: TGCGCCAGCAGCCAACTAGCGGGGGTAGTTGGGGAAACGCAGTATTTT; cdr3_aa: CASSQLAGVVGETQYF
clone_size: once; v_call: TRBV7-6; j_call: TRBJ2-3; d_call: .; cdr3_nt: TGTGCCAGCAGCTTAGGACAGGAGACGCAGTATTTT; cdr3_aa: CASSLGQETQYF
clone_size: .; v_call: TRBV9; j_call: TRBJ2-2; d_call: .; cdr3_nt: TGTGCCAGCAGCGTTCGGGCCGGGGAGCTGTTTTTT; cdr3_aa: CASSVRAGELFF
clone_size: .; v_call: TRBV13; j_call: TRBJ2-7; d_call: .; cdr3_nt: TGTGCCAGCAGCTTAGGGACTTTTTACGAGCAGTACTTC; cdr3_aa: CASSLGTFYEQYF
clone_size: few; v_call: TRBV6-5; j_call: TRBJ2-1; d_call: .; cdr3_nt: TGTGCCAGCAGTTACTCGGACTCCTACAATGAGCAGTTCTTC; cdr3_aa: CASSYSDSYNEQFF
clone_size: .; v_call: TRBV18; j_call: TRBJ1-1; d_call: .; cdr3_nt: TGTGCCAGCTCACCCCCACAGGAGGGCATGAACACTGAAGCTTTCTTT; cdr3_aa: CASSPPQEGMNTEAFF
clone_size: few; v_call: TRBV2; j_call: TRBJ2-7; d_call: .; cdr3_nt: TGTGCCAGCAGTGAAGCGGACGGGGTCGAGCAGTACTTC; cdr3_aa: CASSEADGVEQYF
clone_size: .; v_call: TRBV12-5; j_call: TRBJ2-1; d_call: .; cdr3_nt: TGTGCTAGTGGTTTGGTACACTCCCCTTTCAATGAGCAGTTCTTC; cdr3_aa: CASGLVHSPFNEQFF
clone_size: .; v_call: TRBV4-2; j_call: TRBJ1-1; d_call: .; cdr3_nt: TGTGCCAGCAGCGACCTAGACAGGAACACTGAAGCTTTCTTT; cdr3_aa: CASSDLDRNTEAFF
clone_size: .; v_call: TRBV7-2; j_call: TRBJ1-2; d_call: .; cdr3_nt: TGTGCCAGCAGCTTAGACGGCTATGGCTACACCTTC; cdr3_aa: CASSLDGYGYTF
clone_size: .; v_call: TRBV7-8; j_call: TRBJ2-5; d_call: TRBD2; cdr3_nt: TGTGCCAGCAGCTTATGCGGGAGGCGGGCGACCCAGTACTTC; cdr3_aa: CASSLCGRRATQYF
clone_size: .; v_call: TRBV11-3; j_call: TRBJ2-1; d_call: TRBD2; cdr3_nt: TGTGCCAGCAGCTTCGGAGGACTAGCGTTGGACAATGAGCAGTTCTTC; cdr3_aa: CASSFGGLALDNEQFF
clone_size: .; v_call: TRBV19; j_call: TRBJ2-3; d_call: TRBD2; cdr3_nt: TGTGCCAGTGACCGAGCAGGCGGGAGAGCAGATACGCAGTATTTT; cdr3_aa: CASDRAGGRADTQYF
clone_size: once; v_call: TRBV28; j_call: TRBJ2-7; d_call: TRBD1; cdr3_nt: TGTGCCAGCAGTTTTGGTCAGGGGGAATACGAGCAGTACTTC; cdr3_aa: CASSFGQGEYEQYF
clone_size: .; v_call: TRBV10-3; j_call: TRBJ2-1; d_call: TRBD2; cdr3_nt: TGTGCCATCAGTGAGTCGACTAGCGGTTCCTACAATGAGCAGTTCTTC; cdr3_aa: CAISESTSGSYNEQFF
clone_size: .; v_call: TRBV5-6; j_call: TRBJ1-5; d_call: .; cdr3_nt: TGTGCCAGCAGTCGCGGGTGGAACCAGCCCCAGCATTTT; cdr3_aa: CASSRGWNQPQHF
clone_size: .; v_call: TRBV7-3; j_call: TRBJ1-1; d_call: TRBD1; cdr3_nt: TGTGCCAGCAGCTGGGGACAGGGTAGGGAAGCTTTCTTT; cdr3_aa: CASSWGQGREAFF
clone_size: few; v_call: TRBV5-1; j_call: TRBJ2-7; d_call: TRBD2; cdr3_nt: TGCGCCAGCAGCTTGGCTAGTCTAGCGGGGGGGTCCTCCTACGAGCAGTACTTC; cdr3_aa: CASSLASLAGGSSYEQYF
clone_size: few; v_call: TRBV2; j_call: TRBJ2-5; d_call: .; cdr3_nt: TGTGCCAGCAGGGCGTACAGCCCCTCAGAGACCCAGTACTTC; cdr3_aa: CASRAYSPSETQYF
clone_size: .; v_call: TRBV5-5; j_call: TRBJ1-2; d_call: .; cdr3_nt: TGTGCCAGCAGCTTGACAGTGAAAGCTAACTATGGCTACACCTTC; cdr3_aa: CASSLTVKANYGYTF
clone_size: .; v_call: TRBV29-1; j_call: TRBJ1-2; d_call: TRBD1; cdr3_nt: TGCAGCGTTGAATCCGACAGGGGAGATGGCTACACCTTC; cdr3_aa: CSVESDRGDGYTF
clone_size: .; v_call: TRBV4-1; j_call: TRBJ2-7; d_call: .; cdr3_nt: TGCGCCAGCAGCCAACAGGATACGACCTACGAGCAGTACTTC; cdr3_aa: CASSQQDTTYEQYF
clone_size: .; v_call: TRBV28; j_call: TRBJ2-1; d_call: .; cdr3_nt: TGTGCCAGCAGTTCCCCCGGACAGCTCAATGAGCAGTTCTTC; cdr3_aa: CASSSPGQLNEQFF